The clone carrying this T cell receptor beta chain has ten or more counts. The CDR3 is 12 residues long. The V and J ends lost 7 bases and 6 bases respectively, with 11 bases between them. Germline V gene sequence: CDR1 KGHDR, CDR2 SFDVKD. This sample is drawn from a study of regulatory T cells in long-lasting Graves disease. Combining iRepertoire HTBI primers with Arm-PCR of CDR3 regions, the authors built TCR beta libraries. Each CDR3 protein is one row after TCRdb ran MiXCR on the multiplex PCR reads. Of hundreds of thousands of distinct CDR3 sequences listed, approximately 15% are singletons. Time point specified: newly diagnosed GD, antithyroid drugs for less than 3 months. Following extraction of RNA from PBMCs, that RNA was used to make the TCR library. These records were also assigned to another study, of T cells in Graves' hyperthyroidism and ophthalmopathy. That paper states: Diagnostic decisions used clinical symptoms, serum thyroxine and TRAb, thyroid ultrasound and orbital computed tomography.

This TCR derives from a man younger than 40 with Graves disease. Here the sequenced sample was peripheral blood mononuclear cells (PBMCs), taken at new diagnosis, from a patient treated with antithyroid drugs. The rearrangement uses TRBV24-1 and TRBJ1-2; a possible D gene is TRBD1 (6 bases). DNA for the CDR3: TGTGCCACCAGCCGGACAGCACATGGCTACACCTTC. It specifies CATSRTAHGYTF.